The clone carrying this T cell receptor (beta chain) was detected many times. Its cognate antigen is unknown. RNA transcripts served as the template for amplifying TCR beta CDR3 regions. When the TCR CDR3 underwent first-round RT-PCR, the HTBI primer set was used. MiXCR, applied by TCRdb to the multiplex PCR reads, yields one record per CDR3 protein. The sample records roughly 520,000 distinct CDR3 sequences, around 22% being singletons. CDR3 size: 13 residues. The V segment lost 7 bases and the J segment 5 bases; nucleotides outside the gene matches: 4. The data belong to a study of T cells in Graves' hyperthyroidism and ophthalmopathy. Study-wide background: Initial diagnosis, before any treatment, was when peripheral blood was collected.

Diagnostic assessment was based on clinical symptoms, serum thyroxine and TRAb, thyroid ultrasound and orbital computed tomography. Study-wide findings and caveats: Expanded thyroid clonotypes (above 0.001) were mostly also found in blood. Model output signaled ophthalmopathy a median roughly six months ahead of onset.

The source of this sequence is a woman aged 25 to 39 with Graves' ophthalmopathy. The chain links TRBV12-3 or TRBV12-4 to TRBJ2-7, with TRBD1 identical over 11 bases. Sequencing used blood. CDR3 bases: TGTGCCAGCACGGGACAGGGGGATCACGAGCAGTACTTC. Amino acid sequence: CASTGQGDHEQYF.